The clone carrying this TCR beta chain was seen a handful of times. The sample belongs to a study of blood T cell repertoires in COVID-19. At the level of the study: COVID-19 samples collected from the United States, Italy and Spain covered acute and convalescent phases. Nucleic acid was either cDNA or gDNA, and it came from T cells, B-cell-depleted T cells, or PBMCs.

The V end lost 6 bases, the J end lost 1 base, and 15 bases lay between the germline ends. The germline gives CDR1 MDHEN, CDR2 SYDVKM. The CDR3 totals 15 residues. In the original workflow: Estimation of nucleated cell counts was performed using reference gene primer amplification. The method was immunoSEQ multiplex PCR; TCRdb's version includes in-frame clones alone and lacks a portion of them. V and J calls plus clone size are reproduced from that table; the DNA served to infer D and trimming. The sample has more than 80,000 clones, 72% seen once. The rearrangement links TRBV28 to TRBJ1-2; D perhaps matches TRBD1 (6 bases). Material for sequencing was peripheral blood. The origin of this receptor is a woman aged 60-70 years in a cohort sampled during active or convalescent COVID-19. The CDR3 DNA follows: TGTGCCAGCAGCGGGGGGCGAGACCTTAACTATGGCTACACCTTC. Translating it yields CASSGGRDLNYGYTF.